The present TCR beta chain was sequenced within a study of T cell changes during pregnancy in multiple sclerosis (dated by TCRdb to the late 2010s). Study-wide context: Changes in the T cell repertoire over the course of pregnancy were examined in this study in women with multiple sclerosis.

Notes on this clone: There is no known antigen for this receptor. Per-base quality was not reported, and no clone a single base away is much larger than it.

CDR1 and CDR2 (SGHRS, YFSETQ) derive from the germline V gene. V loses 0 bases, J loses 0 bases, and the germline ends lie 4 bases apart. The CDR3 sequence holds 14 residues, the cysteine and phenylalanine included. This entry keeps only the CDR3 DNA: 42 bases, framed from base 1. The library was prepared using the immunoSEQ multiplex PCR assay. TCRdb's version of the immuneACCESS table is confined to in-frame rearrangements and falls short of the full clone set. An unresolved V gene accounts for under half of the shortfall where checked; the remainder is of unknown origin. Recorded for this sample are tens of thousands of clones; 85% to 95% of them occurred a single time. Roughly 2% of the sample comes from the top ten.

This clonotype was sampled from a female donor in good health, enrolled as a control in a pregnancy study. Recombination linked TRBV5-1 to TRBJ1-3, with the D gene not clear enough to name. Here the sequenced sample was peripheral blood, taken in the third trimester of pregnancy. The CDR3 reads CASSLGGSGNTIYF. At the DNA level, the sequence is TGCGCCAGCAGCTTGGGAGGCTCTGGAAACACCATATATTTT.